This T cell receptor (beta chain) emerged from a study of CD8 T cells in Susac syndrome. Study results and caveats: As the study acknowledged, the number of individuals in its TCR sequencing and HLA analysis was relatively small.

FACS enriched CD8+ TEMRA cells, while bulk CD8+ and CD4+ were negatively isolated. Random hexamers were used to reverse transcribe the RNA input (about 0.45 to 1 ug). By means of immunoSEQ multiplex PCR, TCR beta CDR3 spanning 54 Vbeta and 13 Jbeta underwent amplification. TCRdb called the immunoSEQ multiplex PCR reads again in MiXCR, with one record for every CDR3 protein. The sample yields about 120,000 distinct CDR3 sequences, more than 90% seen once. V trimming: 4 bases; J trimming: 5 bases; junction bases outside the gene matches: 7. This CDR3 region has 14 residues. The germline V gene encodes CDR1 SQVTM and CDR2 ANQGSEA. A remark on this clonotype: Its antigen is not known.

Material for sequencing was CD8+ T cells from PBMCs. The receptor's source is a human donor with Susac syndrome. V usage is TRBV29-1 and J usage is TRBJ2-5, with 10 bases matching TRBD2. Written as DNA, the CDR3 is TGCAGCGTTGTACTAGCGGGAAAGATGGAGACCCAGTACTTC. Its protein product is CSVVLAGKMETQYF.